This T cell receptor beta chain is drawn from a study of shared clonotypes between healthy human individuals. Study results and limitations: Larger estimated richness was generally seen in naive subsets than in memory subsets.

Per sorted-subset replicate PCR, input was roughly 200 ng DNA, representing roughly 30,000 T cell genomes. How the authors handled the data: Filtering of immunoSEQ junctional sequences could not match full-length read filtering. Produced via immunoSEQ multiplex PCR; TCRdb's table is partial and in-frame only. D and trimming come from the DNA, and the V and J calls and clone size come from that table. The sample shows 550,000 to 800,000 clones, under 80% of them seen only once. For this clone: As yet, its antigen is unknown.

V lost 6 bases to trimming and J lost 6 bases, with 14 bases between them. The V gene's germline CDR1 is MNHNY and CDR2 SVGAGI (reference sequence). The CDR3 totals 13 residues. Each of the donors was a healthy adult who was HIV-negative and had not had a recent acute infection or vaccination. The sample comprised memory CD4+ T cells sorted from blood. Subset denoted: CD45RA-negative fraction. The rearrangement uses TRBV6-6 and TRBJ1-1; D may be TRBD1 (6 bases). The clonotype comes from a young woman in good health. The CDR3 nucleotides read TGTGCCAGCAGGGAGGTACAGGGTCCTGAAGCTTTCTTT. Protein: CASREVQGPEAFF.